Listed below are T cell receptor beta chains from one sample, sequenced in a study of shared clonotypes between healthy human individuals. Libraries were prepared by immunoSEQ multiplex PCR; TCRdb keeps only in-frame clonotypes and omits some of them. The sample includes some 2,500,000 clones, 93% of them seen just once. The sequenced material came from naive CD4+ T cells from PBMCs. Receptors were obtained from a man aged 18 to 29 in good health. Some clones in this sample may be carry-over from other donors' samples. Each CDR3 is given with its conserved first and last residue.

V gene	J gene	CDR3 protein
TRBV4-1	TRBJ1-1	CASSQGIGRRGNTEAFF
TRBV5-1	TRBJ2-2	CASSQDSLPGELFF
TRBV7-2	TRBJ1-1	CASSVEGEGEAFF
TRBV28	TRBJ1-5	CASSLLGQGRNQPQHF
TRBV6-5	TRBJ1-2	CASLRGWGYGYTF
TRBV7-2	TRBJ2-2	CASSLGVGVVGELFF
TRBV7-2	TRBJ2-3	CASSLGRTDTQYF
TRBV6-6	TRBJ2-7	CASGRGNEQYF
TRBV15	TRBJ1-4	CATGQGVTNEKLFF
TRBV9	TRBJ2-5	CASSVRGQETQYF
TRBV6-1	TRBJ2-1	CASSEGTSSWDEQFF
TRBV27	TRBJ2-4	CASSLRVTSPKNIQYF
TRBV2	TRBJ2-3	CASRELLARTDTQYF
TRBV5-6	TRBJ2-4	CASSFGVAKNIQYF
TRBV27	TRBJ2-7	CASSLRGYISSYEQYF
TRBV2	TRBJ2-7	CASSRRDEQYF
TRBV4-3	TRBJ2-1	CASSQELGAGEQFF
TRBV28	TRBJ1-2	CASSTRPRNYGYTF
TRBV5-4	TRBJ2-1	CASTRPSSINEQFF
TRBV28	TRBJ2-7	CASSFSLDEQYF
TRBV5-1	TRBJ2-3	CASSPGGPSTDTQYF
TRBV5-1	TRBJ1-2	CASSPDSLGHGYTF
TRBV18	TRBJ2-7	CASSPDTPIGEQYF
TRBV5-4	TRBJ2-7	CASSSGGPYEQYF
TRBV15	TRBJ2-1	CATRGYNEQFF
TRBV5-4	TRBJ1-2	CASSPGQGNYGYTF
TRBV9	TRBJ2-1	CASNLGLAGGEQFF
TRBV27	TRBJ2-1	CASSSGLLAGRTYNEQFF
TRBV12-5	TRBJ2-1	CASGFLDNEQFF
TRBV2	TRBJ1-4	CASREGARRSNEKLFF
TRBV4-1	TRBJ1-1	CASSQGGSSEAFF
TRBV2	TRBJ2-3	CASSEATDTQYF
TRBV15	TRBJ1-2	CATSRDRALLNYGYTF
TRBV7-3	TRBJ2-1	CASSLQMYNAEQFF
TRBV28	TRBJ1-6	CASSLSRSSYNSPLHF
TRBV27	TRBJ1-1	CASSFYDRVTEAFF
TRBV29-1	TRBJ2-1	CSVAGLAGVNEQFF
TRBV5-1	TRBJ2-3	CASSRTVGTTDTQYF
TRBV10-1	TRBJ2-7	CASSPLRAPYEQYF
TRBV29-1	TRBJ1-4	CSVEFMTDPNEKLFF
TRBV28	TRBJ1-2	CASSLSGYTF
TRBV5-1	TRBJ2-1	CASSLVGEAYNEQFF
TRBV11-2	TRBJ1-1	CASSPRGTLNTEAFF
TRBV28	TRBJ1-4	CASRRDTTNEKLFF
TRBV20-1	TRBJ2-1	CSATDTDEQFF
TRBV7-2	TRBJ2-2	CASSLAPAGYTGELFF
TRBV19	TRBJ2-7	CASTTNSDRGPLVF
TRBV5-6	TRBJ2-7	CASSPGLNYEQYF
TRBV11-2	TRBJ1-4	CASSLTREKLFF
TRBV29-1	TRBJ2-7	CSVVGSSYEQYF
TRBV5-6	TRBJ1-5	CASSFWGPSNQPQHF
TRBV9	TRBJ2-5	CANPTGDLQETQYF
TRBV27	TRBJ2-2	CASSSPGQSTGELFF